The entry that follows covers one TCR beta chain sequence. The data were taken from a study of cytomegalovirus exposure and HLA in healthy donors. Researchers ran the PCR with 60 Vbeta and 13 Jbeta primers. This table comes from immunoSEQ multiplex PCR, and its TCRdb copy is limited to in-frame clones, with some not included. The sample lists about 190,000 clones, 81% occurring once. Unmatched junction bases numbered 4, after V lost 2 bases and J lost 5 bases. The length of the CDR3 is 14 residues. Germline assignment: CDR1 SNHLY and CDR2 FYNNEI. The V call is TRBV2, the J call TRBJ2-5, with 8 bases that match TRBD1. Sequenced sample: PBMCs. The TCR originated in a man in his fifties or sixties in good health and CMV-seronegative. CDR3 sequence reads: CASSEQGAWETQYF. CDR3 in DNA: TGTGCCAGCAGTGAACAGGGGGCTTGGGAGACCCAGTACTTC.